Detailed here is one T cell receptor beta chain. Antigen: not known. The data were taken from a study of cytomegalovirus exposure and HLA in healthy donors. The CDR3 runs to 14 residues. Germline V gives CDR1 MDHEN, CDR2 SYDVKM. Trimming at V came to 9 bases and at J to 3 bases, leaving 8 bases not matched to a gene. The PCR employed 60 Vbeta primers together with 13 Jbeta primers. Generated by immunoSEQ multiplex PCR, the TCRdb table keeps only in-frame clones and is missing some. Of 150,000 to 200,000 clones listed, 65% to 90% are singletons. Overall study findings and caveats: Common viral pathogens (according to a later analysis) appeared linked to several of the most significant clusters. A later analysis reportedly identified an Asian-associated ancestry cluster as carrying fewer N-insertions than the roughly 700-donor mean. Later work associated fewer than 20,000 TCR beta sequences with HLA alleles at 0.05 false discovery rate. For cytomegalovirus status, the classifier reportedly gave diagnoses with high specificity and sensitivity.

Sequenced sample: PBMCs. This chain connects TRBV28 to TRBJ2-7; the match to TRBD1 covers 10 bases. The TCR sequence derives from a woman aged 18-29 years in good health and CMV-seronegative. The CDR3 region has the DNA TGTGCCAGTTTACCGGGACAGGGGATCTACGAGCAGTACTTC. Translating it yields CASLPGQGIYEQYF.